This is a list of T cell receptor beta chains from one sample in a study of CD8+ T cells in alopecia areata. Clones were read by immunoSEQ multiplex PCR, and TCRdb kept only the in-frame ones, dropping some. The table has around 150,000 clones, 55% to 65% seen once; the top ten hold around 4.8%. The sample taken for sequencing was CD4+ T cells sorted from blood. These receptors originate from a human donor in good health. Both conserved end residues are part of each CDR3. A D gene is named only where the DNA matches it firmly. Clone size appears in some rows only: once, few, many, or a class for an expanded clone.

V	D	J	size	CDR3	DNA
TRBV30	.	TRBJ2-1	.	CAWSGLAYNEQFF	TGTGCCTGGAGTGGTCTAGCCTACAATGAGCAGTTCTTC
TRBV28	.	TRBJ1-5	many	CASSLRGAYNQPQHF	TGTGCCAGCAGTTTAAGGGGGGCGTATAATCAGCCCCAGCATTTT
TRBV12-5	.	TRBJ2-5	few	CASGPLSRETQYF	TGTGCTAGTGGTCCCCTTAGTAGGGAGACCCAGTACTTC
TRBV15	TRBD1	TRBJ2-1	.	CATSTSGGEQFF	TGTGCCACCAGCACTTCAGGGGGTGAGCAGTTCTTC
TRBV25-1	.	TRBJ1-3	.	CASSAPGAGNTIYF	TGTGCCAGCAGTGCCCCGGGCGCTGGAAACACCATATATTTT
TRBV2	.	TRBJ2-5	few	CASSVVQETQYF	TGTGCCAGCAGCGTAGTTCAAGAGACCCAGTACTTC
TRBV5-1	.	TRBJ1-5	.	CASSLQPGDQPQHF	TGCGCCAGCAGCTTGCAACCAGGTGATCAGCCCCAGCATTTT
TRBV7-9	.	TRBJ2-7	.	CASSTTPLTYEQYF	TGTGCCAGCAGCACGACCCCACTCACCTACGAGCAGTACTTC
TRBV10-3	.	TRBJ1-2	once	CAISELGIGDGYTF	TGTGCCATCAGTGAGCTCGGGATAGGAGATGGCTACACCTTC
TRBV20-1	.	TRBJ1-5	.	CSARGSKPQHF	TGCAGTGCTAGAGGCAGCAAGCCCCAGCATTTT
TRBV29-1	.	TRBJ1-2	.	CSVARDISYGYTF	TGCAGCGTTGCCCGGGACATCTCCTATGGCTACACCTTC
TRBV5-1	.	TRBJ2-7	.	CASSLSSSYEQYF	TGCGCCAGCAGCTTGTCAAGCTCCTACGAGCAGTACTTC
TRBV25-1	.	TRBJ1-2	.	CASSEGRSINYGYTF	TGTGCCAGTAGCGAGGGACGGTCGATCAACTATGGCTACACCTTC
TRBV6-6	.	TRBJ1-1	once	CASSYSGGNTEAFF	TGTGCCAGCAGTTACTCGGGAGGGAACACTGAAGCTTTCTTT
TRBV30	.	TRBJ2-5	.	CAWSVGTQETQYF	TGTGCCTGGAGTGTCGGGACCCAAGAGACCCAGTACTTC
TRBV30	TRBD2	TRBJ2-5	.	CAWSAWTSGEETQYF	TGTGCCTGGAGTGCTTGGACTAGCGGGGAAGAGACCCAGTACTTC
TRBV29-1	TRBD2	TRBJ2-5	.	CSVEGVSGIQETQYF	TGCAGCGTTGAAGGGGTCAGCGGGATTCAAGAGACCCAGTACTTC
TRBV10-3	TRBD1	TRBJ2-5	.	CAISGTGTGRETQYF	TGTGCCATCAGTGGTACCGGGACAGGGAGAGAGACCCAGTACTTC
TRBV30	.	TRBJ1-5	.	CAWSVTGGGQPQHF	TGTGCCTGGAGTGTAACTGGGGGCGGTCAGCCCCAGCATTTT
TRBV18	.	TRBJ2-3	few	CASSPLDTQYF	TGTGCCAGCTCACCGCTTGATACGCAGTATTTT